This T cell receptor (beta chain) was sequenced during a study of T-cell reconstitution after alpha-beta-depleted transplantation in children. This clonotype has more than one count but fewer than ten. The CDR3 loop spans 14 amino acids. Germline V gives CDR1 SGHVS, CDR2 FQNEAQ. Between the trimmed V and J ends, which lost 4 bases and 4 bases, there was a span of 13 bases. Preparation of the TCRbeta library was carried out with unique molecular identifiers. From the PCR reads, TCRdb called clonotypes with MiXCR, one entry per CDR3 protein. The sample yields under 850,000 distinct CDR3 sequences, about an eighth seen once.

This chain uses TRBV7-8 with TRBJ1-2, with D maybe TRBD1 (6 bases). This sequence originates from a girl between 2 and 10 years old with congenital amegakaryocytic thrombocytopenia, due to receive a stem cell transplant. The sequencing used PBMCs, collected before TCRalphabeta/CD19-depleted stem cell transplant. Written as DNA, the CDR3 is TGTGCCAGCAGCTATTTACAGGGATCCTATGGCTACACCTTC. Its protein product is CASSYLQGSYGYTF.